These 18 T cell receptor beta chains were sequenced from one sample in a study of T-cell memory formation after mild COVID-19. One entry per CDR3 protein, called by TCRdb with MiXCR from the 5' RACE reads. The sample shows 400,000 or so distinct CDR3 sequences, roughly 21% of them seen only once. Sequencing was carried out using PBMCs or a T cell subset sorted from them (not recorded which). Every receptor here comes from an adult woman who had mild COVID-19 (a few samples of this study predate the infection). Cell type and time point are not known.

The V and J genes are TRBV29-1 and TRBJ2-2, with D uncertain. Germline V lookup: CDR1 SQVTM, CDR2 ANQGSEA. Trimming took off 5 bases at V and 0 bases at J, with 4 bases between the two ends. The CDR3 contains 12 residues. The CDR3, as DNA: TGCAGCGTTCTAGCGAACACCGGGGAGCTGTTTTTT. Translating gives CSVLANTGELFF.

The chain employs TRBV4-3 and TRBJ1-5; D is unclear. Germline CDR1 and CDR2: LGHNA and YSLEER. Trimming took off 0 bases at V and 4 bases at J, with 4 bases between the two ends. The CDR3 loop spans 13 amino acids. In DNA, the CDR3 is TGCGCCAGCAGCCAAGATCTGAATCAGCCCCAGCATTTT. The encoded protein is CASSQDLNQPQHF.

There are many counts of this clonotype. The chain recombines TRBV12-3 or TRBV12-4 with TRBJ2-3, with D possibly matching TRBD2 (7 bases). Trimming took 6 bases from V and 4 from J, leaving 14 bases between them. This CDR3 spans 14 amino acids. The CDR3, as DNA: TGTGCCAGCAGCCTCCTGGGGGGGCCAGATACGCAGTATTTT. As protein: CASSLLGGPDTQYF.

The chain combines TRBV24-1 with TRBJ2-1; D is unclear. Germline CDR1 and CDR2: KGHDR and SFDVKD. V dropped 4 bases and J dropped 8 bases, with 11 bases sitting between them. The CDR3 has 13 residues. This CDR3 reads CATSDYPRDEQFF. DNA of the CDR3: TGTGCCACCAGTGACTACCCCCGGGATGAGCAGTTCTTC.

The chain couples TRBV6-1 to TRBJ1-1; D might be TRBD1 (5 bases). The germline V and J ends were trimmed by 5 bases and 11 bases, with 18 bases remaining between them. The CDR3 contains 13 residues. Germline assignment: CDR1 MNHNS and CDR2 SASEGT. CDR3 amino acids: CASSPRDGTGAFF. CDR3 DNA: TGTGCCAGCAGTCCCCGGGACGGCACTGGGGCTTTCTTT.

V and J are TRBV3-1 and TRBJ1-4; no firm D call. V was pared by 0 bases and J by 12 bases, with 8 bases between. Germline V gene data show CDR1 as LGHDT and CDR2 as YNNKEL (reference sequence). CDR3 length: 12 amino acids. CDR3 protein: CASSQDPSQLFF. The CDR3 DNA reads TGTGCCAGCAGCCAAGATCCCAGTCAACTGTTTTTT.

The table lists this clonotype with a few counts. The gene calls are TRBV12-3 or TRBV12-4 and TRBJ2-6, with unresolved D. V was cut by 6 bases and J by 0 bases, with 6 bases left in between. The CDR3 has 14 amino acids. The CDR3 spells CASRLDSGANVLTF. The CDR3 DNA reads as TGTGCCAGCAGACTCGACTCTGGGGCCAACGTCCTGACTTTC.

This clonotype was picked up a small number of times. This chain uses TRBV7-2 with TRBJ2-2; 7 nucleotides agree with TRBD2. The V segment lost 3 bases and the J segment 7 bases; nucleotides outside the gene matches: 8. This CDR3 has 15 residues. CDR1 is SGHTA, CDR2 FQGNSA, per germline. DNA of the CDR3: TGTGCCAGCAGCTTTCCCGGGGGAGGGGTCGGGGAGCTGTTTTTT. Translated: CASSFPGGGVGELFF.

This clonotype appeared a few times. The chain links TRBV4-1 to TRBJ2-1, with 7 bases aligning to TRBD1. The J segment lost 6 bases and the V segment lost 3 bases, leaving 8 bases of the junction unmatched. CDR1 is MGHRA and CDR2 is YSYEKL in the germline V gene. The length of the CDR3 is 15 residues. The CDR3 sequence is CASSQGQPVGNEQFF. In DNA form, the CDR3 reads TGCGCCAGCAGCCAGGGACAGCCAGTGGGCAATGAGCAGTTCTTC.

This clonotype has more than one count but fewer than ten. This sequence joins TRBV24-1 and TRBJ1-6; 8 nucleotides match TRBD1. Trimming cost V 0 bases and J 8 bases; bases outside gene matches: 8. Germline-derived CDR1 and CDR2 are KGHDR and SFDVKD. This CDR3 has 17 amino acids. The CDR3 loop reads CATSDLRDRLADSPLHF. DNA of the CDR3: TGTGCCACCAGTGATTTGCGGGACAGGCTTGCGGATTCACCCCTCCACTTT.

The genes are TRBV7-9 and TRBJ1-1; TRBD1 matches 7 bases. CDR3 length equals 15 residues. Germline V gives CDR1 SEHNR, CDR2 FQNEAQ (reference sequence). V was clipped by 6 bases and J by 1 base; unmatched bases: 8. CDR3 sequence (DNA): TGTGCCAGCAGAATTAACAGGGGCTCGAACACTGAAGCTTTCTTT. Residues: CASRINRGSNTEAFF.

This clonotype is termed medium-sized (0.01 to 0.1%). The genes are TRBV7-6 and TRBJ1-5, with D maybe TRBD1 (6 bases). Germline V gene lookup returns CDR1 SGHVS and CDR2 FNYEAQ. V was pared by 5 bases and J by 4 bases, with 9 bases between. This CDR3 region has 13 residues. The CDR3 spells CASSRDINQPQHF. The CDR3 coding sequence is TGTGCCAGCAGCCGGGACATTAATCAGCCCCAGCATTTT.

The CDR3 DNA reads as TGCGCCAGCAGTTCAGCGGGAGTCTCCTACAATGAGCAGTTCTTC. It yields the protein CASSSAGVSYNEQFF. The chain combines TRBV5-1 with TRBJ2-1, with 8 positions matching TRBD2. J lost 0 bases, V lost 5 bases, and 4 bases had no gene match. Germline V gene lookup returns CDR1 SGHRS and CDR2 YFSETQ. The CDR3 runs to 15 residues.

The CDR3 DNA sequence: TGCGCCAGCAGCCAAGAGGAGACAGGGGATGAGCAGTTCTTC. Residues: CASSQEETGDEQFF. The J gene is TRBJ2-1, the V gene TRBV4-3; 8 nucleotides align to TRBD1. The CDR3 totals 14 residues. The J segment lost 8 bases and the V segment lost 0 bases, leaving 3 bases of the junction unmatched. CDR1 and CDR2 from the germline V gene are LGHNA and YSLEER.

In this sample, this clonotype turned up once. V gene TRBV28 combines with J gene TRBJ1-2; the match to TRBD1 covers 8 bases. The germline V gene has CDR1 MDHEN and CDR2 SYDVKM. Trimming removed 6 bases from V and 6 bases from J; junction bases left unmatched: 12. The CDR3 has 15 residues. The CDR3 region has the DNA TGTGCCAGCAGCCGACGGACAGGGCTTGGGGATGGCTACACCTTC. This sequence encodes CASSRRTGLGDGYTF.

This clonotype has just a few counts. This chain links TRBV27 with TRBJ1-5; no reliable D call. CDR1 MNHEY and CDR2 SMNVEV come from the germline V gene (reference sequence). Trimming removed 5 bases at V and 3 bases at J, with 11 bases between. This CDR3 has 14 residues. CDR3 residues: CASSPRVINQPQHF. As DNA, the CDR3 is TGTGCCAGCAGTCCAAGGGTTATCAATCAGCCCCAGCATTTT.

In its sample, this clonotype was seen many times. This CDR3 reads CASSQEAYNEQFF. The CDR3 nucleotides read TGTGCCAGCAGCCAAGAGGCGTACAATGAGCAGTTCTTC. The V gene is TRBV4-2, the J gene TRBJ2-1; no firm D call. This CDR3 is built from 13 residues. Germline-derived CDR1 and CDR2 are LGHNA and YNFKEQ. V gave up 0 bases and J gave up 4 bases, with 4 bases separating them.

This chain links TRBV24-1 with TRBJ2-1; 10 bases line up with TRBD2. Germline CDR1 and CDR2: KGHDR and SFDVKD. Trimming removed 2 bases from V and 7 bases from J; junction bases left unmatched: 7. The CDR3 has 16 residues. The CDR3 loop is CATSDYGTSASNEQFF. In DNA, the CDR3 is TGTGCCACCAGTGATTACGGGACTAGCGCCTCAAATGAGCAGTTCTTC.